These 21 T cell receptor beta chains were all obtained from the same sample, sequenced in a study of blood T cell repertoires in COVID-19 (dated by TCRdb to the early 2020s). Libraries were constructed by the immunoSEQ multiplex PCR assay. TCRdb stores this immuneACCESS table with in-frame sequences only. Part of the clones is absent; in the studies checked, under half of the shortfall reflects unresolved V genes, and no reason is known for the rest. The sample yields about 180,000 clones; about 85% were counted once. 5.6% of the sample lies in the top ten. The sample taken for sequencing was PBMCs or T cells enriched from blood (not recorded which). All receptors come from a woman between 40 and 55 years old with acute COVID-19.

V and J are TRBV20-1 and TRBJ2-1, with 7 bases lining up with TRBD2. CDR1 is DFQATT and CDR2 is SNEGSKA in the germline V gene (reference sequence). CDR3 length: 15 amino acids. Trimming at V came to 3 bases and at J to 2 bases, leaving 7 bases not matched to a gene. The CDR3 bases are TGCAGTGCTAGTCAGGCGGGAGCGACCTACAATGAGCAGTTCTTC. Translation: CSASQAGATYNEQFF.

This chain links TRBV6-5 with TRBJ1-1; no clear D. The germline V gene has CDR1 MNHEY and CDR2 SVGAGI. The CDR3 runs 13 residues. V gave up 5 bases and J gave up 0 bases, with 7 bases separating them. The CDR3 spells CASSPDLNTEAFF. CDR3 DNA sequence: TGTGCCAGCAGTCCCGACTTGAACACTGAAGCTTTCTTT.

About this clone itself: At one end the junction does not follow the germline gene, possibly because of a read error. The chain is built from TRBV6-1 and TRBJ1-2; D remains unclear. This CDR3 comprises 13 residues. The V gene's germline CDR1 is MNHNS and CDR2 SASEGT. The CDR3 DNA reads as TGTGCCAGCAGAGAAGACGGTCTCTATGGCTACACCTTC. Protein: CASREDGLYGYTF.

This clone was recorded only once. This rearrangement joins TRBV12-5 to TRBJ2-1; no reliable D call. The V end lost 6 bases, the J end lost 7 bases, and 13 bases lay between the germline ends. Germline CDR1 and CDR2: LGHNT and FRNRAP. This CDR3 has 13 residues. CDR3 residues: CASGPSLENEQFF. The CDR3 region has the DNA TGTGCTAGTGGACCATCCCTGGAGAATGAGCAGTTCTTC.

This chain connects TRBV28 to TRBJ2-7; the match to TRBD2 covers 7 bases. Losses at the gene ends were 8 bases for V and 4 bases for J; bases not matched to a gene: 11. This CDR3 comprises 14 residues. Germline CDR1 reads MDHEN; CDR2 reads SYDVKM. The CDR3 nucleotides are TGTGCCAGCGACGGGAGGCCCCCCGGTTACGAGCAGTACTTC. This codes for CASDGRPPGYEQYF.

This clone was detected a few times. Written as DNA, the CDR3 is TGTGCCAGCAGCCCCAGGTGGGGGACAGGGTTTGGCGAGCAGTACGTC. It specifies CASSPRWGTGFGEQYV. This chain connects TRBV11-3 to TRBJ2-7; 9 bases line up with TRBD1. Looked up from germline, CDR1 is SGHNT and CDR2 is YENEEA. The J segment lost 6 bases and the V segment lost 5 bases, leaving 14 bases of the junction unmatched. The CDR3 has 16 residues.

A few counts support this clone. V is TRBV4-1 and J is TRBJ1-5; D might be TRBD1 (6 bases). The CDR3 extends over 18 amino acids. Between the trimmed V and J ends, which lost 0 bases and 0 bases, there was a span of 15 bases. Germline CDR1 is MGHRA and CDR2 is YSYEKL. CDR3 protein: CASSQDAAGGYSNQPQHF. In nucleotides, the CDR3 is TGCGCCAGCAGCCAAGATGCGGCGGGGGGCTATAGCAATCAGCCCCAGCATTTT.

The rearrangement links TRBV11-3 to TRBJ1-1; 8 bases match TRBD1. The germline V gene encodes CDR1 SGHNT and CDR2 YENEEA. Trimming cost V 1 base and J 4 bases; bases outside gene matches: 11. This CDR3 spans 17 amino acids. CDR3 in DNA: TGTGCCAGCAGCTTAGGACAGGGGCGCCCGCCAGGCACTGAAGCTTTCTTT. Its protein product is CASSLGQGRPPGTEAFF.

The chain uses TRBV11-3 and TRBJ2-1; 14 bases are shared with TRBD2. V dropped 5 bases and J dropped 4; count of bases not matched to a gene: 4. The CDR3 is made up of 16 amino acids. Looked up from germline, CDR1 is SGHNT and CDR2 is YENEEA. CDR3 sequence (DNA): TGTGCCAGCAGCCCCGGGACTAGCGGGGGATACAATGAGCAGTTCTTC. Residues: CASSPGTSGGYNEQFF.

V is TRBV7-9 and J is TRBJ1-4; D gene ambiguous. This CDR3 comprises 15 residues. Looked up from germline, CDR1 is SEHNR and CDR2 is FQNEAQ (reference sequence). The V and J ends lost 4 bases and 2 bases respectively, with 11 bases between them. The CDR3 protein is CASSSLLDTNEKLFF. In DNA, the CDR3 is TGTGCCAGCAGCTCCCTCTTAGATACTAATGAAAAACTGTTTTTT.

The V and J genes are TRBV2 and TRBJ2-7, with 9 bases aligning to TRBD1. V was clipped by 8 bases and J by 9 bases; unmatched bases: 23. This CDR3 has 17 amino acids. Germline V gene data show CDR1 as SNHLY and CDR2 as FYNNEI. The CDR3: CASDPGTGREWGWVQYF. CDR3 coding DNA: TGTGCCAGCGACCCCGGGACAGGGCGAGAGTGGGGGTGGGTGCAGTACTTC.

DNA for the CDR3: TGTGCCAGTAGGGGGGGGCCCCAGCGGAGCACCGGGGAGCTGTTTTTT. Its protein is CASRGGPQRSTGELFF. The chain uses TRBV19 and TRBJ2-2; D is perhaps TRBD2 (7 bases). Trimming pared 6 bases from V and 4 bases from J, leaving 18 bases between. Germline V gene data show CDR1 as LNHDA and CDR2 as SQIVND (reference sequence). This CDR3 spans 16 amino acids.

V is TRBV13 and J is TRBJ2-4, with 9 bases identical to TRBD1. The CDR3 loop spans 16 amino acids. Germline assignment: CDR1 PRHDT and CDR2 FYEKMQ (reference sequence). The V and J ends lost 5 bases and 4 bases, in that order; junction bases with no gene match: 9. DNA of the CDR3: TGTGCCAGCAGCGAGGGACAGGGCCTCCTAAAAAACATTCAGTACTTC. Translation: CASSEGQGLLKNIQYF.

In this sample, this clone turned up a few times. In nucleotides, the CDR3 is TGTGCCATCAGTCCAGGAGCGGGAGGACGAGAGACCCAGTACTTC. Amino acid sequence: CAISPGAGGRETQYF. The chain couples TRBV10-3 to TRBJ2-5; 9 bases align to TRBD2. The germline CDR1 and CDR2 sequences are ENHRY and SYGVKD. The V segment lost 5 bases and the J segment 4 bases; nucleotides outside the gene matches: 8. This CDR3 has 15 residues.

The chain recombines TRBV5-1 with TRBJ1-2, with 10 bases identical to TRBD1. After removal of 1 base from V and 4 bases from J, the junction contained 10 bases not matched to a gene. Per germline, CDR1 SGHRS and CDR2 YFSETQ. CDR3 length equals 17 residues. The CDR3 here is CASSLPNRDRGVYGYTF. In nucleotides, the CDR3 is TGCGCCAGCAGCTTGCCCAACCGGGACAGGGGCGTCTATGGCTACACCTTC.

The sample holds a few counts of this clone. This chain links TRBV15 with TRBJ1-1, with TRBD1 matching 9 bases. V was pared by 5 bases and J by 5 bases, with 3 bases of the junction left unmatched. This CDR3 comprises 13 residues. Germline V gene sequence: CDR1 LNHNV, CDR2 YYDKDF (reference sequence). The CDR3 is CATSGDRETEAFF. CDR3 coding DNA: TGTGCCACCAGCGGGGACAGGGAAACTGAAGCTTTCTTT. Complete variable domain (other parts from reference TRBV15 and TRBJ1-1): DAMVIQNPRYQVTQFGKPVTLSCSQTLNHNVMYWYQQKSSQAPKLLFHYYDKDFNNEADTPDNFQSRRPNTSFCFLDIRSPGLGDTAMYLCATSGDRETEAFFGQGTRLTVV.

The chain carries TRBV11-3 and TRBJ2-1, with 12 bases that match TRBD2. J was trimmed by 3 bases and V by 5 bases; bases with no gene match: 8. There are 17 residues in the CDR3. The germline V gene encodes CDR1 SGHNT and CDR2 YENEEA. The CDR3 coding sequence is TGTGCCAGCAGCCTGGGACTAGCGGGCCTCGGCTACAATGAGCAGTTCTTC. It translates to CASSLGLAGLGYNEQFF.

The rearrangement joins TRBV7-2 to TRBJ2-7; possibly TRBD2 for D (8 bases). The CDR3 spans 14 residues. Trimming cost V 4 bases and J 7 bases, with 17 bases left between them. Germline V gene data show CDR1 as SGHTA and CDR2 as FQGNSA. CDR3 bases: TGTGCCAGCAGCTCCAGGGGGGGACTAGGGGAGCAGTACTTC. Translated: CASSSRGGLGEQYF.

The chain carries TRBV5-1 and TRBJ2-1, with TRBD2 matching 15 bases. V lost 2 bases, J lost 4 bases, and 7 bases stayed unmatched. The CDR3 is 18 residues long. Germline CDR1 is SGHRS and CDR2 is YFSETQ. The CDR3 DNA reads as TGCGCCAGCAGCTTCCAAGGACTAGCGGGAGGGTTATACAATGAGCAGTTCTTC. This translates into CASSFQGLAGGLYNEQFF.

This chain links TRBV10-1 with TRBJ2-1; 14 positions match TRBD2. CDR1 and CDR2 from the germline V gene are WNHNN and SYGVQD (reference sequence). The CDR3 has 15 amino acids. The J segment lost 7 bases and the V segment lost 3 bases, leaving 2 bases of the junction unmatched. This CDR3 is CASSDGTSGRNEQFF. The CDR3 DNA is TGCGCCAGCAGTGATGGGACTAGCGGGAGAAATGAGCAGTTCTTC.

Note on this clone: Germline and junction disagree at one end, which may indicate a read error. The same CDR3 can be traced to other DNA sequences in this sample. The chain links TRBV2 to TRBJ2-7; D perhaps matches TRBD1 (5 bases). Germline V gene data show CDR1 as SNHLY and CDR2 as FYNNEI. CDR3 size: 12 residues. The CDR3 bases are TGTGCTAGCAGCCAGGGCCCCTACGAGCAGTACTTC. It yields the protein CASSQGPYEQYF.